The rows below give T cell receptor beta chains drawn from one sample of a study of blood T cell repertoires in COVID-19. The assay was immunoSEQ multiplex PCR, and TCRdb's table has in-frame clones only and misses some. The top ten clones hold roughly 6.4% of a sample with around 190,000 clones, about four fifths of them seen once. The material sequenced was peripheral blood. The receptors here all came from a man between 60 and 75 years old with acute or convalescent COVID-19. Both conserved end residues are part of each CDR3. D genes are given only for firm matches. Expanded clones get a size class; other rows say once, few or many, or leave the size out.

size,V,J,D,CDR3,DNA
.,TRBV6-6,TRBJ1-2,TRBD1,CASSNGQGFGYTF,TGTGCCAGCAGCAACGGACAGGGCTTTGGCTACACCTTC
.,TRBV4-2,TRBJ2-1,TRBD2,CASILTSGDYNEQFF,TGTGCCAGCATTCTGACTAGCGGGGATTACAATGAGCAGTTCTTC
.,TRBV19,TRBJ2-3,TRBD1,CASSTRDRGVYTDTQYF,TGTGCCAGTAGTACTAGGGACAGGGGCGTTTACACAGATACGCAGTATTTT
.,TRBV7-3,TRBJ1-1,TRBD1,CASSSPGTGGTEAFF,TGTGCCAGCAGCTCCCCCGGGACAGGGGGGACTGAAGCTTTCTTT
once,TRBV2,TRBJ2-7,TRBD2,CASGEGGAYF,TGTGCCAGCGGGGAGGGCGGGGCCTACTTC
.,TRBV29-1,TRBJ2-1,.,CSVEDRDGSYNEQFF,TGCAGCGTTGAAGATCGGGACGGGAGTTACAATGAGCAGTTCTTC
few,TRBV9,TRBJ1-6,TRBD1,CASSPIPGQGGNSPLHF,TGTGCCAGCAGCCCAATACCCGGACAGGGAGGGAATTCACCCCTCCACTTT
.,TRBV6-4,TRBJ2-1,TRBD2,CASRGTSGRGSSYNEQFF,TGTGCCAGCAGAGGGACTAGCGGGAGGGGAAGCTCCTACAATGAGCAGTTCTTC
.,TRBV6-5,TRBJ1-5,TRBD1,CASTTGWEQPQHF,TGTGCCAGCACGACAGGGTGGGAACAGCCCCAGCATTTT
.,TRBV3-1/TRBV3-2,TRBJ2-1,TRBD1,CASSRQGACEQFF,TGTGCCAGCAGCCGGCAGGGGGCTTGTGAGCAGTTCTTC
.,TRBV6-1,TRBJ2-6,.,CASSETGHGANVLTF,TGTGCCAGCAGTGAAACAGGGCACGGGGCCAACGTCCTGACTTTC
.,TRBV12-5,TRBJ1-5,TRBD1,CASLTGLNQPQHF,TGTGCTAGCTTGACAGGGCTTAATCAGCCCCAGCATTTT